The 28 T cell receptor beta chains listed next were all sequenced from one sample in a study of T cells in Graves' hyperthyroidism and ophthalmopathy. Template material for amplifying TCR beta CDR3 regions consisted of RNA transcripts. TCR CDR3 underwent first-round RT-PCR with the HTBI primer set. One entry per CDR3 protein results from TCRdb running MiXCR on the multiplex PCR reads. The sample consists of around 300,000 distinct CDR3 sequences, around 22% of them appearing once. Sequencing was done on a sample of blood. The receptor source for this set is a man between 25 and 39 years old with Graves' ophthalmopathy.

This clonotype has just a few counts. The chain recombines TRBV11-3 with TRBJ2-5; 9 positions agree with TRBD2. The CDR3 loop spans 19 amino acids. V lost 1 base, J lost 3 bases, and 15 bases stayed unmatched. CDR1 and CDR2 from the germline V gene are SGHNT and YENEEA. Written as DNA, the CDR3 is TGTGCCAGCAGCTTAGGGCGCGGGGTTAGCGGGAGTAAAGAAGAGACCCAGTACTTC. Its protein is CASSLGRGVSGSKEETQYF.

This clonotype was seen only a few times. The V and J genes are TRBV14 and TRBJ2-5; no firm D call. The germline gives CDR1 SGHDN, CDR2 FVKESK. V lost 2 bases, J lost 5 bases, and 9 bases lay in between. The CDR3 loop spans 13 amino acids. CDR3: CASSQPSLETQYF. The CDR3 nucleotides read TGTGCCAGCAGCCAACCCTCTCTGGAGACCCAGTACTTC.

This clonotype was detected ten times or more. J is TRBJ1-1 and V is TRBV11-3; 11 positions match TRBD1. Trimming cost V 2 bases and J 5 bases; bases outside gene matches: 4. Germline V lookup: CDR1 SGHNT, CDR2 YENEEA. There are 15 residues in the CDR3. CDR3 sequence reads: CASSLSGTGGTEAFF. As DNA, the CDR3 is TGTGCCAGCAGCTTAAGCGGGACAGGGGGAACTGAAGCTTTCTTT.

This clonotype was seen just once. A single base separates this from a much larger clone, so it may be a read error. The rearrangement uses TRBV20-1 and TRBJ2-7; the D gene is possibly TRBD1 (6 bases). The CDR3 length is 13 residues. Between the trimmed V and J ends, which lost 7 bases and 0 bases, there was a span of 13 bases. Germline V gene lookup returns CDR1 DFQATT and CDR2 SNEGSKA (reference sequence). The CDR3 DNA sequence: TGCAGTGTTCTTACGACAGGCTCCTACGAGCAGTACTTC. Residues: CSVLTTGSYEQYF.

In its sample, this clonotype was seen many times. The chain has TRBV3-1 and TRBJ1-5; possible D gene TRBD1, 6 bases. V lost 0 bases, J lost 2 bases, and 14 bases lay in between. Germline V gene sequence: CDR1 LGHDT, CDR2 YNNKEL (reference sequence). CDR3 length: 17 residues. CDR3 protein: CASSQDPGVMGNQPQHF. DNA of the CDR3: TGTGCCAGCAGCCAAGATCCAGGGGTGATGGGCAATCAGCCCCAGCATTTT. The whole variable domain, remainder taken from reference TRBV3-1 and TRBJ1-5, is DTAVSQTPKYLVTQMGNDKSIKCEQNLGHDTMYWYKQDSKKFLKIMFSYNNKELIINETVPNRFSPKSPDKAHLNLHINSLELGDSAVYFCASSQDPGVMGNQPQHFGDGTRLSIL.

This chain uses TRBV19 with TRBJ2-7; 10 bases align to TRBD2. The V gene's germline CDR1 is LNHDA and CDR2 SQIVND (reference sequence). The CDR3 consists of 15 residues. The V and J ends lost 5 bases and 9 bases, in that order; junction bases with no gene match: 13. CDR3 sequence (DNA): TGTGCCAGTAGTGGAGGGTCTAGCGGGAGAGAAGGGCAGTACTTC. Translating it yields CASSGGSSGREGQYF.

This clonotype was picked up a small number of times. The chain employs TRBV9 and TRBJ2-7; D unclear. This CDR3 region has 16 residues. Germline-derived CDR1 and CDR2 are SGDLS and YYNGEE. V lost 4 bases and J 0 bases, leaving 17 bases between the germline ends. The CDR3: CASSQNQGRTSYEQYF. The CDR3 bases are TGTGCCAGCAGCCAAAACCAAGGGCGGACCTCCTACGAGCAGTACTTC.

This clonotype was detected only a few times. The genes are TRBV10-3 and TRBJ2-5, with D tentatively TRBD1 (6 bases). V lost 3 bases to trimming and J lost 5 bases, with 16 bases between them. This CDR3 comprises 15 residues. Germline CDR1 reads ENHRY; CDR2 reads SYGVKD. The CDR3 loop is CAISEKAGVGETQYF. The CDR3 coding sequence is TGTGCCATCAGTGAAAAGGCAGGGGTCGGTGAGACCCAGTACTTC.

In its sample, this clonotype was seen many times. The chain is built from TRBV11-2 and TRBJ1-1, with no clear D. V was cut by 1 base and J by 0 bases, with 3 bases left in between. Germline lookup yields CDR1 SGHAT and CDR2 FQNNGV. The CDR3 covers 13 residues. CDR3 bases: TGTGCCAGCAGCTTAGGGGTGAACACTGAAGCTTTCTTT. This gives the protein CASSLGVNTEAFF.

The CDR3 sequence is CASSPSTRGGETQYF. CDR3 DNA sequence: TGTGCCAGCAGCCCCTCCACGAGGGGGGGCGAGACCCAGTACTTC. The genes are TRBV7-3 and TRBJ2-5, with TRBD2 as a possible D gene (7 bases). Germline values: CDR1 SGHTA, CDR2 FQGTGA. V was clipped by 5 bases and J by 5 bases, with 18 bases between them. This CDR3 is built from 15 residues.

This clonotype was seen a few times. This likely comes from a read error, as the CDR3 has no conserved phenylalanine or tryptophan at its end. V and J are TRBV6-1 and TRBJ2-7, with D hard to call. This CDR3 has 15 amino acids. Per germline, CDR1 MNHNS and CDR2 SASEGT. The V end was cut by 3 bases, the J end by 6 bases, with 18 bases between. The CDR3 is CASSEDFARLPEQYL. CDR3 sequence (DNA): TGTGCCAGCAGTGAGGATTTCGCGCGGCTACCCGAGCAGTACCTC.

As regards this clonotype: A much larger clone lies a single base off, so this may be a read error. The chain joins TRBV7-2 to TRBJ1-2, with 7 nucleotides matching TRBD1. The length of the CDR3 is 14 residues. The V and J ends lost 3 bases and 4 bases, in that order; junction bases with no gene match: 5. Germline V lookup: CDR1 SGHTA, CDR2 FQGNSA. This CDR3 is CASSLGQKFYGYTF. CDR3 DNA: TGTGCCAGCAGCTTGGGACAGAAGTTCTATGGCTACACCTTC.

The V gene is TRBV27, the J gene TRBJ1-1; no clear D. V was cut by 5 bases and J by 4 bases, with 17 bases left in between. The CDR3 extends over 15 amino acids. In germline, CDR1 is MNHEY, CDR2 SMNVEV (reference sequence). Written as DNA, the CDR3 is TGTGCCAGCAGTGAGTACAGTGCGGGCGGCACTGAAGCTTTCTTT. Its translation: CASSEYSAGGTEAFF.

The table lists this clonotype with a few counts. This rearrangement joins TRBV30 to TRBJ1-2; D gene uncertain. The CDR3 runs to 14 residues. V lost 3 bases, J lost 4 bases, and 15 bases lay in between. Germline V CDR1 and CDR2: GTSNPN, SVGIG (reference sequence). The CDR3 reads CAWSPDGSFYGYTF. CDR3 in DNA: TGTGCCTGGAGCCCAGACGGAAGCTTCTATGGCTACACCTTC.

This clonotype was seen a handful of times. The gene calls are TRBV4-1 and TRBJ1-3; D call uncertain. The CDR3 consists of 16 residues. V was clipped by 7 bases and J by 0 bases, with 16 bases between them. Germline V gives CDR1 MGHRA, CDR2 YSYEKL. The CDR3 loop reads CASTTREGSSGNTIYF. CDR3 DNA: TGCGCCAGCACCACGAGGGAGGGATCCTCTGGAAACACCATATATTTT.

This clonotype has just a few counts. Here the CDR3 DNA reads TGCAGTGCTAGAGGGGGGAGCCCCTACAATGAGCAGTTCTTC. This translates into CSARGGSPYNEQFF. The chain combines TRBV20-1 with TRBJ2-1; D is tentatively TRBD1 or TRBD2 (5 bases each). V was pared by 1 base and J by 2 bases, with 9 bases between. CDR3 size: 14 residues. CDR1 is DFQATT, CDR2 SNEGSKA, per germline (reference sequence).

This clonotype showed up just once. This chain connects TRBV5-1 to TRBJ2-5, with 8 nucleotides matching TRBD2. CDR3 length equals 18 residues. Germline assignment: CDR1 SGHRS and CDR2 YFSETQ. V trimming: 1 base; J trimming: 3 bases; junction bases outside the gene matches: 14. The CDR3 sequence is CASSLSSSGSRSKETQYF. The CDR3 DNA reads TGCGCCAGCAGCTTGAGTTCCAGCGGGAGTCGGTCCAAAGAGACCCAGTACTTC.

The chain uses TRBV6-2 or TRBV6-3 and TRBJ2-1, with 7 bases fitting TRBD2. The germline CDR1 and CDR2 sequences are MNHEY and SVGEGT. CDR3 length: 13 amino acids. The junction had 7 bases not matched to a gene; V was cut back by 5 bases and J by 9 bases. In nucleotides, the CDR3 is TGTGCCAGCAGTCCCCCGAGCGGGATTGAGCAGTTCTTC. It translates to CASSPPSGIEQFF.

This clonotype was seen only a few times. The J gene is TRBJ1-2, the V gene TRBV29-1, with unresolved D. Germline assignment: CDR1 SQVTM and CDR2 ANQGSEA. Trimming took off 3 bases at V and 3 bases at J, with 5 bases between the two ends. CDR3 length equals 11 residues. DNA for the CDR3: TGCAGCGTTGATAGTGACTATGGCTACACCTTC. This sequence encodes CSVDSDYGYTF.

This clonotype was recorded at least ten times. J is TRBJ2-1 and V is TRBV11-1, with D tentatively TRBD1 (7 bases). V lost 0 bases and J lost 6, with 12 bases in between. The CDR3 spans 15 residues. Per germline, CDR1 SGHAT and CDR2 FQDESV (reference sequence). CDR3 DNA: TGTGCCAGCAGCTTAGCCGGGACAGCGGGCAATGAGCAGTTCTTC. It specifies CASSLAGTAGNEQFF. Full variable domain (outside the CDR3, taken from reference TRBV11-1 and TRBJ2-1): EAEVAQSPRYKITEKSQAVAFWCDPISGHATLYWYRQILGQGPELLVQFQDESVVDDSQLPKDRFSAERLKGVDSTLKIQPAELGDSAMYLCASSLAGTAGNEQFFGPGTRLTVL.

The V call is TRBV18, the J call TRBJ1-1; TRBD1 agrees at 8 bases. The trim removed 6 bases at V and 0 bases at J, leaving 12 bases unmatched. The CDR3 spans 17 residues. CDR1 and CDR2 from the germline V gene are KGHSH and LQKENI. CDR3 amino acids: CASSKIGQGRLNTEAFF. The CDR3 DNA is TGTGCCAGCTCCAAAATCGGACAGGGCCGCCTGAACACTGAAGCTTTCTTT.

Only one count was recorded for this clonotype. Its ends do not fully match the called genes, so a read error is possible. This chain uses TRBV7-2 with TRBJ1-5, with 8 nucleotides matching TRBD1. Germline CDR1 reads SGHTA; CDR2 reads FQGNSA. This CDR3 spans 14 amino acids. Here the CDR3 reads CAGSPGQAGRPQHF. CDR3 nucleotide sequence: TGTGCCGGCAGCCCGGGACAGGCGGGGAGGCCCCAGCATTTT.

The chain combines TRBV11-1 with TRBJ1-1; TRBD1 might be the D (5 bases). The CDR3 totals 14 residues. Trimming removed 2 bases at V and 6 bases at J, with 13 bases between. Looked up from germline, CDR1 is SGHAT and CDR2 is FQDESV (reference sequence). The CDR3 loop is CASSLISGTSEAFF. CDR3 coding DNA: TGTGCCAGCAGCTTAATATCAGGGACTTCTGAAGCTTTCTTT. The full variable domain, completed using reference TRBV11-1 and TRBJ1-1, is EAEVAQSPRYKITEKSQAVAFWCDPISGHATLYWYRQILGQGPELLVQFQDESVVDDSQLPKDRFSAERLKGVDSTLKIQPAELGDSAMYLCASSLISGTSEAFFGQGTRLTVV.

The chain uses TRBV5-8 and TRBJ2-1; TRBD2 matches at 11 bases. The junction had 10 bases not matched to a gene; V was cut back by 5 bases and J by 9 bases. Germline values: CDR1 SGHTS, CDR2 YDEGEE. The CDR3 runs 15 residues. CDR3 DNA sequence: TGTGCCAGCAGTAACGTAGCGGGAGGGCCCTCTGAGCAGTTCTTC. Protein sequence: CASSNVAGGPSEQFF. Variable domain in full (rest from reference TRBV5-8 and TRBJ2-1): EAGVTQSPTHLIKTRGQQATLRCSPISGHTSVYWYQQALGLGLQFLLWYDEGEERNRGNFPPRFSGRQFPNYSSELNVNALELEDSALYLCASSNVAGGPSEQFFGPGTRLTVL.

This clonotype has only a few counts. The gene calls are TRBV28 and TRBJ1-4; D might be TRBD1 (6 bases). CDR3 length: 19 residues. The V and J ends lost 2 bases and 9 bases respectively, with 28 bases between them. Germline V CDR1 and CDR2: MDHEN, SYDVKM. Here the CDR3 reads CASSLNTAAKNRVRKKLFF. The CDR3, as DNA: TGTGCCAGCAGTTTAAACACGGCGGCGAAGAACAGGGTGAGGAAAAAACTGTTTTTT. The whole variable domain, remainder taken from reference TRBV28 and TRBJ1-4, is DVKVTQSSRYLVKRTGEKVFLECVQDMDHENMFWYRQDPGLGLRLIYFSYDVKMKEKGDIPEGYSVSREKKERFSLILESASTNQTSMYLCASSLNTAAKNRVRKKLFFGSGTQLSVL.

The V and J genes are TRBV28 and TRBJ1-1; TRBD1 agrees at 7 bases. After removal of 7 bases from V and 0 bases from J, the junction contained 5 bases not matched to a gene. The CDR3 is 14 residues long. Germline V gene data show CDR1 as MDHEN and CDR2 as SYDVKM. This CDR3 is CASNGQVMNTEAFF. CDR3 bases: TGTGCCAGCAATGGACAGGTTATGAACACTGAAGCTTTCTTT. The entire variable domain, with the rest obtained from reference TRBV28 and TRBJ1-1, is as follows: DVKVTQSSRYLVKRTGEKVFLECVQDMDHENMFWYRQDPGLGLRLIYFSYDVKMKEKGDIPEGYSVSREKKERFSLILESASTNQTSMYLCASNGQVMNTEAFFGQGTRLTVV.

In its sample, this clonotype was seen a few times. The J gene is TRBJ2-1, the V gene TRBV5-1, with D unclear. The CDR3 is made up of 12 amino acids. Germline V lookup: CDR1 SGHRS, CDR2 YFSETQ. Between the trimmed V and J ends, which lost 0 bases and 9 bases, there was a span of 7 bases. CDR3 in DNA: TGCGCCAGCAGCTTGGTGTGGCGTGAGCAGTTCTTC. Amino acids: CASSLVWREQFF.

There are many counts of this clonotype. This chain uses TRBV28 with TRBJ2-7; 10 bases are a match to TRBD2. This CDR3 is built from 14 residues. Per germline, CDR1 MDHEN and CDR2 SYDVKM. J lost 6 bases, V lost 4 bases, and 6 bases had no gene match. CDR3 loop: CASSSPQREGEQYF. CDR3 DNA: TGTGCCAGCAGTTCCCCTCAGCGGGAGGGCGAGCAGTACTTC.